These 7 T cell receptor beta chains were sequenced from one sample in a study of T cell changes during pregnancy in multiple sclerosis. Method: immunoSEQ multiplex PCR; TCRdb's copy keeps in-frame clones and lacks some. The table lists around 77,000 clones, approximately 90% of them singletons, with roughly 1.2% in the top ten. The sequenced sample was peripheral blood, obtained in the third trimester of pregnancy. These receptors all come from a female donor with multiple sclerosis, enrolled in a pregnancy study.

There are a few counts of this clone. CDR3 amino acids: CASSPGQISYEQYF. The CDR3 DNA reads as TGTGCCAGCAGCCCGGGACAGATCTCCTACGAGCAGTACTTC. The chain carries TRBV5-7 and TRBJ2-7; TRBD1 matches at 7 bases. TRBV5-7 is reported as an ORF; its role is uncertain. The CDR3 has 14 residues. J was trimmed by 0 bases and V by 4 bases; bases with no gene match: 4.

J is TRBJ2-5 and V is TRBV30; D is possibly TRBD1 (6 bases). Trimming shortened V by 0 bases and J by 5 bases, and 10 bases separated the two germline ends. This CDR3 is built from 13 residues. Germline-derived CDR1 and CDR2 are GTSNPN and SVGIG (reference sequence). The CDR3, as DNA: TGTGCCTGGAGTGTCACAGGGATCGAGACCCAGTACTTC. Protein sequence: CAWSVTGIETQYF.

This clone was observed once. This chain uses TRBV6-4 with TRBJ1-1; D is uncertain. The CDR3 extends over 14 amino acids. The V end was cut by 0 bases, the J end by 1 base, with 6 bases between. The germline gives CDR1 MRHNA, CDR2 SNTAGT. CDR3 protein: CASSDSAENTEAFF. The CDR3 DNA reads TGTGCCAGCAGTGACTCCGCGGAGAACACTGAAGCTTTCTTT.

The rearrangement joins TRBV9 to TRBJ2-7; D call uncertain. V gave up 0 bases and J gave up 9 bases, with 13 bases separating them. CDR1 is SGDLS and CDR2 is YYNGEE in the germline V gene. CDR3 length: 13 amino acids. The CDR3 region has the DNA TGTGCCAGCAGCGTAGGTGTCGAGTATCTGCAGTACTTC. Its translation is CASSVGVEYLQYF.

V gene TRBV18 combines with J gene TRBJ1-1; tentatively, D is TRBD1 (5 bases). The V gene lost 2 bases and the J gene lost 3 bases, with 13 bases spanning the gap. The germline V gene encodes CDR1 KGHSH and CDR2 LQKENI. This CDR3 region has 15 residues. The CDR3 region has the DNA TGTGCCAGCTCACCATTAGACAGTCTATACACTGAAGCTTTCTTT. Its protein is CASSPLDSLYTEAFF.

The rearrangement uses TRBV4-3 and TRBJ2-3, with 13 bases matching TRBD2. V was pared by 1 base and J by 0 bases, with 4 bases of the junction left unmatched. Germline assignment: CDR1 LGHNA and CDR2 YSLEER. The CDR3 consists of 18 residues. CDR3 in DNA: TGCGCCAGCAGCCAAGGGACTAGCGGGAGCTGGAGCACAGATACGCAGTATTTT. Its protein product is CASSQGTSGSWSTDTQYF.

The chain has TRBV27 and TRBJ1-3, with TRBD1 identical over 9 bases. V was pared by 6 bases and J by 0 bases, with 6 bases of the junction left unmatched. CDR3 size: 16 residues. Germline V gene sequence: CDR1 MNHEY, CDR2 SMNVEV (reference sequence). CDR3 bases: TGTGCCAGCAGCCGAGGGGGACAGGGCTCTGGAAACACCATATATTTT. Residues: CASSRGGQGSGNTIYF.